This T cell receptor (beta chain) appears in the sequencing data of a study of shared T cell receptors in the human thymus. Measured with immunoSEQ multiplex PCR; TCRdb has only the in-frame clones, and not every one. The sample includes 640,000 or so clones, about 90% of them seen just once. The V gene's germline CDR1 is SNHLY and CDR2 FYNNEI. V was pared by 4 bases and J by 3 bases, with 10 bases between. CDR3 length: 14 amino acids. In addition, the sample was reused for a study of human thymus T cells. As that study records: All donors were healthy Finnish infants who were undergoing corrective surgery to treat congenital heart defects. The study used thymus tissue resected during corrective heart surgery. There appeared to be biased usage of V and J genes in thymic and blood repertoires. Highly overlapping thymic repertoires among unrelated individuals were reported in related research.

This receptor was taken from a boy under two years old with a congenital heart defect. The sample taken for sequencing was thymocytes. The chain joins TRBV2 to TRBJ2-1, with D possibly being TRBD2 (6 bases). CDR3 nucleotides: TGTGCCAGCAGTGGGACGGGGGTCTACAATGAGCAGTTCTTC. The encoded protein is CASSGTGVYNEQFF. The full variable domain, completed using reference TRBV2 and TRBJ2-1, is EPEVTQTPSHQVTQMGQEVILRCVPISNHLYFYWYRQILGQKVEFLVSFYNNEISEKSEIFDDQFSVERPDGSNFTLKIRSTKLEDSAMYFCASSGTGVYNEQFFGPGTRLTVL.